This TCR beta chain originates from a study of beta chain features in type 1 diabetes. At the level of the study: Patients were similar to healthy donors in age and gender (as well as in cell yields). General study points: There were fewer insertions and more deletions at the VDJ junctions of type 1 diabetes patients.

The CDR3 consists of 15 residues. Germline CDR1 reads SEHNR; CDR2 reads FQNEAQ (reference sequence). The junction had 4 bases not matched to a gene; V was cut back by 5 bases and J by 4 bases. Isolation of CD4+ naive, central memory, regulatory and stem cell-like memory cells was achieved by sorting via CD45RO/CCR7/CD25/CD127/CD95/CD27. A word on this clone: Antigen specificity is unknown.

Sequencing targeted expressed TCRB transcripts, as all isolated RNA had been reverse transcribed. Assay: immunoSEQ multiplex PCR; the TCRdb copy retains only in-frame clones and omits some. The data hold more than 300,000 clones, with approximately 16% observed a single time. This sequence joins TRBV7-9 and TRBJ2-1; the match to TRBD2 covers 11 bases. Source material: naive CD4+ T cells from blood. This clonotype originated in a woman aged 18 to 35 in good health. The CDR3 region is CASSLRLAGYNEQFF. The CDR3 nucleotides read TGTGCCAGCAGCCTCCGACTAGCGGGGTACAATGAGCAGTTCTTC.